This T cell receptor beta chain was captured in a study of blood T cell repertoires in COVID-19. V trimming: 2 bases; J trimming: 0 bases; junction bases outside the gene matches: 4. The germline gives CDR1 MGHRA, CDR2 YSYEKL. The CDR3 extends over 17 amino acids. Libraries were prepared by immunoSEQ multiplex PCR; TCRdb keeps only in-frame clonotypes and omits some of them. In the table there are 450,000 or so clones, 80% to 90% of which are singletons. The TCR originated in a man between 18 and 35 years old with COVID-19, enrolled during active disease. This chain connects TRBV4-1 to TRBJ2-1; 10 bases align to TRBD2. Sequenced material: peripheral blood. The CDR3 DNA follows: TGCGCCAGCAGCCAAACCCCTAGCGGGAGCTCCTACAATGAGCAGTTCTTC. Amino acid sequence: CASSQTPSGSSYNEQFF.